This entry concerns a single T cell receptor beta chain. These data are taken from a study of blood T cell repertoires in COVID-19. Study-wide background: T cells, B-cell-depleted T cells, or PBMCs provided the cDNA or gDNA that served as material.

Sequencing was performed with immunoSEQ multiplex PCR; in TCRdb, only in-frame clones are kept and a portion is missing. The sample consists of about 480,000 clones, over 75% of them appearing once. The CDR3 length is 13 residues. Germline assignment: CDR1 MNHEY and CDR2 SVGAGI. The V and J ends lost 5 bases and 3 bases respectively, with 11 bases between them. The sequencing sample was made of PBMCs or T cells enriched from blood (not recorded which). This sequence joins TRBV6-5 and TRBJ2-7; TRBD1 might be the D (5 bases). The receptor was derived from a woman aged 40 to 49 who had recovered from COVID-19. The DNA of the CDR3 is TGTGCCAGCAGTCAGGGATTTCTCTACGAGCAGTACTTC. This codes for CASSQGFLYEQYF.